These 18 T cell receptor beta chains were sequenced from one sample in a study of blood T cells in healthy people across ages. Primers used in a second PCR of about 6 to 11 cycles were a sample-barcoded 5' primer and a J-beta primer mix. TCRdb reprocessed the 5' RACE reads via MiXCR and lists one record per CDR3 protein. Counted here are around 620,000 distinct CDR3 sequences, about 26% occurring once; the ten biggest clones make up approximately 18%. The sequenced sample was blood. These receptors all stem from a woman in her 70s in good health.

This clonotype has just a few counts. The chain employs TRBV6-2 or TRBV6-3 and TRBJ1-4; 8 positions match TRBD1. The germline CDR1 and CDR2 sequences are MNHEY and SVGEGT. This CDR3 is built from 15 residues. J gave up 6 bases and V 2 bases, and 5 bases lay outside the gene matches. CDR3 sequence reads: CASSYPGQDYEKLFF. The CDR3 region has the DNA TGTGCCAGCAGTTACCCGGGACAGGACTATGAAAAACTGTTTTTT.

The chain recombines TRBV4-3 with TRBJ2-2; tentatively, D is TRBD2 (6 bases). This CDR3 contains 17 residues. The V end lost 0 bases, the J end lost 5 bases, and 16 bases lay between the germline ends. CDR1 and CDR2 (germline): LGHNA, YSLEER. The CDR3 loop is CASSQDLGVGGTGELFF. The CDR3 nucleotides read TGCGCCAGCAGCCAAGATTTAGGGGTCGGGGGAACCGGGGAGCTGTTTTTT.

Only a few counts were recorded for this clonotype. The chain joins TRBV27 to TRBJ2-2; D remains unclear. CDR1 MNHEY and CDR2 SMNVEV come from the germline V gene (reference sequence). This CDR3 contains 12 residues. Deletions cut 4 bases from V and 6 bases from J, with 6 bases between. The CDR3 is CASSWKAGELFF. Here the CDR3 DNA reads TGTGCCAGCAGTTGGAAGGCCGGGGAGCTGTTTTTT.

This clonotype was detected only a few times. CDR3 residues: CASKRNGGAAYNEQFF. CDR3 in DNA: TGTGCCAGCAAGAGGAACGGGGGGGCGGCCTACAATGAGCAGTTCTTC. The chain is built from TRBV2 and TRBJ2-1; 8 bases fit TRBD2. CDR3 size: 16 residues. The V and J ends lost 7 bases and 2 bases, in that order; junction bases with no gene match: 10. From germline, CDR1 is SNHLY and CDR2 FYNNEI.

The sample holds a few counts of this clonotype. The chain's CDR3 is CSVHRGTPELYEQYF. In DNA, the CDR3 is TGCAGCGTTCACAGGGGGACACCCGAACTCTACGAGCAGTACTTC. The V call is TRBV29-1, the J call TRBJ2-5, with 8 positions matching TRBD1. The J call may be incorrect, as the DNA end agrees better with TRBJ2-7. Germline V lookup: CDR1 SQVTM, CDR2 ANQGSEA. This CDR3 contains 15 residues.

The CDR3 DNA reads TGTGCCAGCAGTGTGTGGGGACAACAAATTTCAGGTGGCTACACCTTC. Residues: CASSVWGQQISGGYTF. The chain carries TRBV6-1 and TRBJ1-2; the D gene is possibly TRBD1 (6 bases). The CDR3 contains 16 residues. Germline V gives CDR1 MNHNS, CDR2 SASEGT. Deletions cut 4 bases from V and 7 bases from J, with 22 bases between.

CDR3 sequence: CASSQDGTPRGALHF. The CDR3 bases are TGTGCCAGCAGCCAAGACGGGACACCGAGGGGGGCCCTCCACTTT. The genes are TRBV7-3 and TRBJ1-6; possible D gene TRBD1, 6 bases. CDR3 length: 15 residues. V was trimmed by 5 bases and J by 14 bases, leaving 22 bases between them. CDR1 and CDR2 (germline): SGHTA, FQGTGA. Looking up the rest from reference TRBV7-3 and TRBJ1-6 gives the full variable domain: GAGVSQTPSNKVTEKGKYVELRCDPISGHTALYWYRQSLGQGPEFLIYFQGTGAADDSGLPNDRFFAVRPEGSVSTLKIQRTERGDSAVYLCASSQDGTPRGALHFGNGTRLTVT.

The V call is TRBV3-1, the J call TRBJ1-1; tentative D call: TRBD1 (5 bases). CDR3 size: 13 residues. The V end lost 4 bases, the J end lost 6 bases, and 12 bases lay between the germline ends. Germline CDR1 LGHDT, CDR2 YNNKEL (reference sequence). The CDR3 bases are TGTGCCAGCAGCCCAAGGGGAGGATCTGAAGCTTTCTTT. As protein: CASSPRGGSEAFF.

This clonotype was seen a handful of times. This chain uses TRBV7-2 with TRBJ2-1, with 9 bases identical to TRBD2. CDR1 and CDR2 from the germline V gene are SGHTA and FQGNSA. This CDR3 contains 15 residues. V was pared by 1 base and J by 6 bases, with 4 bases of the junction left unmatched. The CDR3 sequence: CASSLGGSGGNEQFF. The CDR3 region has the DNA TGTGCCAGCAGCTTAGGCGGTAGCGGGGGCAATGAGCAGTTCTTC. The full variable domain, with the rest looked up from reference TRBV7-2 and TRBJ2-1, is GAGVSQSPSNKVTEKGKDVELRCDPISGHTALYWYRQSLGQGLEFLIYFQGNSAPDKSGLPSDRFSAERTGGSVSTLTIQRTQQEDSAVYLCASSLGGSGGNEQFFGPGTRLTVL.

This clonotype was found a few times. V and J are TRBV24-1 and TRBJ1-2; 7 bases are shared with TRBD1. The CDR3 contains 15 residues. Germline CDR1 and CDR2: KGHDR and SFDVKD. J gave up 3 bases and V 3 bases, and 6 bases lay outside the gene matches. The CDR3 DNA reads TGTGCCACCAGTGATGGAGGGGGCGCGGACTATGGCTACACCTTC. Protein sequence: CATSDGGGADYGYTF.

This clonotype was seen more than once but under ten times. V is TRBV15 and J is TRBJ1-1; D gene unclear. The CDR3 sequence is 14 residues long. CDR1 is LNHNV and CDR2 is YYDKDF in the germline V gene (reference sequence). The V end lost 6 bases, the J end lost 1 base, and 12 bases lay between the germline ends. CDR3 sequence: CATSKRGRNTEAFF. CDR3 nucleotide sequence: TGTGCCACCAGTAAGCGCGGGAGGAACACTGAAGCTTTCTTT.

The V gene is TRBV12-3 or TRBV12-4, the J gene TRBJ1-6; the D is unclear. V lost 2 bases and J lost 8, with 7 bases in between. This CDR3 comprises 13 residues. The CDR3 spells CASSLRQDSPLHF. For the CDR3, the DNA is TGTGCCAGCAGTTTAAGGCAGGATTCACCCCTCCACTTT.

The V and J genes are TRBV7-9 and TRBJ2-3; TRBD2 matches 7 bases. Germline values: CDR1 SEHNR, CDR2 FQNEAQ (reference sequence). This CDR3 region has 15 residues. Germline trimming cut 3 bases from V and 2 bases from J; bases unmatched to any gene: 5. The CDR3 loop reads CASSFQGGATDTQYF. CDR3 DNA: TGTGCCAGCAGCTTCCAGGGAGGGGCCACAGATACGCAGTATTTT.

In this sample, this clonotype turned up a few times. This chain connects TRBV6-2 or TRBV6-3 to TRBJ1-2; D is unclear. Germline V gene data show CDR1 as MNHEY and CDR2 as SVGEGT. V shed 2 bases and J shed 7 bases, with 8 bases lying between them. This CDR3 is 12 amino acids long. CDR3 DNA: TGTGCCAGCAGTTACCCCCACGTTGGCTACACCTTC. Protein sequence: CASSYPHVGYTF.

A few counts support this clonotype. This likely comes from a read error, as the CDR3 has no conserved phenylalanine or tryptophan at its end. CDR3 nucleotide sequence: TGCAGTGCCGACAGGGGTCCTACCTACGAGCAGTACCTC. This sequence encodes CSADRGPTYEQYL. The V call is TRBV20-1, the J call TRBJ2-5, with TRBD1 matching over 8 bases. The J call may be incorrect, as the DNA end agrees better with TRBJ2-7. The CDR3 loop spans 13 amino acids. Germline V gives CDR1 DFQATT, CDR2 SNEGSKA (reference sequence).

The V call is TRBV5-1, the J call TRBJ1-2; D gene unclear. Germline CDR1 and CDR2: SGHRS and YFSETQ. The CDR3 runs to 16 residues. Trimming left V 3 bases short and J 0 bases short, with 15 bases between. The CDR3 spells CASSSSGRLSNYGYTF. CDR3 nucleotides: TGCGCCAGCAGCTCCTCGGGGAGACTCTCTAACTATGGCTACACCTTC.

V usage is TRBV29-1 and J usage is TRBJ2-5; D perhaps matches TRBD2 (5 bases). This CDR3 contains 12 residues. Trimming pared 6 bases from V and 3 bases from J, leaving 11 bases between. Germline CDR1 is SQVTM and CDR2 is ANQGSEA. The CDR3 spells CSVGVVEETQYF. The CDR3 DNA is TGCAGCGTCGGGGTCGTCGAAGAGACCCAGTACTTC.

This chain links TRBV2 with TRBJ2-5; 10 bases fit TRBD1. The V segment lost 7 bases and the J segment 4 bases; nucleotides outside the gene matches: 6. Germline CDR1 reads SNHLY; CDR2 reads FYNNEI. The CDR3 has 14 amino acids. CDR3 sequence reads: CASTRDRGGETQYF. CDR3 in DNA: TGTGCCAGCACCCGGGACAGGGGAGGAGAGACCCAGTACTTC.